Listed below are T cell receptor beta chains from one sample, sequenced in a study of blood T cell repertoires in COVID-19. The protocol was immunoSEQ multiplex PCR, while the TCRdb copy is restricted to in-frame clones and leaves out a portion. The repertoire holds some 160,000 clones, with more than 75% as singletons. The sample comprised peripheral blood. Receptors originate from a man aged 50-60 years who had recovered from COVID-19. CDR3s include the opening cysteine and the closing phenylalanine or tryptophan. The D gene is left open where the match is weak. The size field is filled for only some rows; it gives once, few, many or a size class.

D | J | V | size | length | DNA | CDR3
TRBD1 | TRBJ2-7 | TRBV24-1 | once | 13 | TGTGCCACCAGTGACCGGACAGGACAGGGGGTTAGTTTC | CATSDRTGQGVSF
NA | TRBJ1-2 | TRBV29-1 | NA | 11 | TGCAGCGTTGTGTCAGGGTATGGCTACACCTTC | CSVVSGYGYTF
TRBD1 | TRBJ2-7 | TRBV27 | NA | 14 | TGTGCCAGCAGTTTTTATAAGGGGGCTAATGAGCAGTACTTC | CASSFYKGANEQYF
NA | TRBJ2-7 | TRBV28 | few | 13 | TGTGCCAGCAGGCGGAAGACAGTACCCGAGCAGTACTTC | CASRRKTVPEQYF
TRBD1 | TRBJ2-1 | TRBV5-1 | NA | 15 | TGCGCCAGCAGCTTGGAGGGACAGCCTTACAATGAGCAGTTCTTC | CASSLEGQPYNEQFF
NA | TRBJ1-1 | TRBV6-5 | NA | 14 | TGTGCCAGCAGTTCAGGGGCGAAGAACACTGAAGCTTTCTTT | CASSSGAKNTEAFF
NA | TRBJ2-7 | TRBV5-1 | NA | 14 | TGCGCCAGCTTTAAAGACGGAGTCCAAGACGAGCAGTACTTC | CASFKDGVQDEQYF
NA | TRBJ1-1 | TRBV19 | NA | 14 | TGTGCCAGTAGTATACCCGGGAGAGCCACTGAAGCTTTCTTT | CASSIPGRATEAFF
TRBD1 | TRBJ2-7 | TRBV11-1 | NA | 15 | TGTGCCAGCAGCCCGACAGGGCGTGGAGTCTACGAGCAGTACTTC | CASSPTGRGVYEQYF
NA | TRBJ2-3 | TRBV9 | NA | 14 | TGTGCCAGCAGCGTAGCCCTCGGCACAGATACGCAGTATTTT | CASSVALGTDTQYF
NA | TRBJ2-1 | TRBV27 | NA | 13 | TGTGCCAGCAGTGATACAGGATACAATGAGCAGTTCTTC | CASSDTGYNEQFF
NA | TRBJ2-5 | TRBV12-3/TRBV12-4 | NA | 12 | TGTGCCAGCAGTTTAGGGAGGAAGACCCAGTACTTC | CASSLGRKTQYF
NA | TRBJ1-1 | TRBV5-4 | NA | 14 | TGTGCCAGCAGTAGGGCACAGCGGATTGATGAAGCTTTCTTT | CASSRAQRIDEAFF
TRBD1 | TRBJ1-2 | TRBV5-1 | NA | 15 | TGCGCCAGCACCAGCGGATTGACAGGGGGCAATGGCTACACCTTC | CASTSGLTGGNGYTF
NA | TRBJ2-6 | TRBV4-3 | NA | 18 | TGCGCCAGCAGCCGGGGACACGCCGCAGACTCTGGGGCCAACGTCCTGACTTTC | CASSRGHAADSGANVLTF
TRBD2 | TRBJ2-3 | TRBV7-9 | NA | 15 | TGTGCCAGCAGCTTTTCAGCGGGGTACACAGATACGCAGTATTTT | CASSFSAGYTDTQYF
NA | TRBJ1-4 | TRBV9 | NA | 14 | TGTGCCAGCAGCAGAACTGCAACTAATGAAAAACTGTTTTTT | CASSRTATNEKLFF
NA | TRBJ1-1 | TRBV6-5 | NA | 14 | TGTGCCAGCATCTTATCACAGTTGAACACTGAAGCTTTCTTT | CASILSQLNTEAFF
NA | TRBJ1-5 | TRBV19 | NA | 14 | TGTGCCAGTAGTTACGGGGGGCCCGGGCAGCCCCAGCATTTT | CASSYGGPGQPQHF
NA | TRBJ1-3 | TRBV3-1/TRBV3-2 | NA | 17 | TGTGCCAGCAGCCAAGGGCTTCACAGGGTCTCTGGAAACACCATATATTTT | CASSQGLHRVSGNTIYF
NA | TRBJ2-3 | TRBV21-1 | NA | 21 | TGTGCCAGCAGCGCCGAGGCGGGACTAGCGGGAGTGTTGATGAGGACAGATACGCAGTATTTT | CASSAEAGLAGVLMRTDTQYF
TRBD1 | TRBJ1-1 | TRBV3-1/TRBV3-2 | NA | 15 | TGTGCCAGCAGCCCGTATGGGACAGGGGATTCTGAAGCTTTCTTT | CASSPYGTGDSEAFF
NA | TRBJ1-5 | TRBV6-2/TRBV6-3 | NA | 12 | TGTGCCAGCAGCCTACCGGGAAAGCCCCAGCATTTT | CASSLPGKPQHF
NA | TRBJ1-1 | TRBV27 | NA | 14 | TGTGCCAGCAACAACCAGGGGAGGGACACTGAAGCTTTCTTT | CASNNQGRDTEAFF
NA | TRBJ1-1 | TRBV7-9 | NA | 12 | TGTGCCAGCAGCCCTCCAGGCACTGAAGCTTTCTTT | CASSPPGTEAFF
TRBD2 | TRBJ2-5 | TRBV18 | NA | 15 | TGTGCCAGCTCACCAGGAGCGGGGGGGTTGGAGACCCAGTACTTC | CASSPGAGGLETQYF
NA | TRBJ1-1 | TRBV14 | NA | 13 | TGTGCCAGCAGGAGAAAGCCCAACACTGAAGCTTTCTTT | CASRRKPNTEAFF
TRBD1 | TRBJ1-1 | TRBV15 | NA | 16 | TGTGCCACCAGCAGAGTCAGGGGGCTCATGAACACTGAAGCTTTCTTT | CATSRVRGLMNTEAFF
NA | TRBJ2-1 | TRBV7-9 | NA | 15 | TGTGCCAGCAGCTTAGGGCGGGCCGGGGGGCATGAGCAGTTCTTC | CASSLGRAGGHEQFF
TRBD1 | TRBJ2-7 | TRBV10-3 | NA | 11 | TGTGCCATCGGACAGGACTACGAGCAGTACTTC | CAIGQDYEQYF